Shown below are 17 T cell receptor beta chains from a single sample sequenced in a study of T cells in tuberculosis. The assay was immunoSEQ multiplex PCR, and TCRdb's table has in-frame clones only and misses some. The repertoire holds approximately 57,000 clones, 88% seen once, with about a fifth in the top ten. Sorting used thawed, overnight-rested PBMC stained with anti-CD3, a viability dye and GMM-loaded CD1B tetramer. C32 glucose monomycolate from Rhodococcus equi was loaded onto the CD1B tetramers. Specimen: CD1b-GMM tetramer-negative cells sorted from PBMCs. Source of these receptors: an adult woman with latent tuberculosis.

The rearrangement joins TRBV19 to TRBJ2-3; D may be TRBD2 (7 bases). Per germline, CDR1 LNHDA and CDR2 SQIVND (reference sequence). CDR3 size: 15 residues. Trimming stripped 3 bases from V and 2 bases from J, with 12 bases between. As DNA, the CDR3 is TGTGCCAGTAGTATTAGGGCGGGGGCCACAGATACGCAGTATTTT. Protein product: CASSIRAGATDTQYF. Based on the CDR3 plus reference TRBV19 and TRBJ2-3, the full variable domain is DGGITQSPKYLFRKEGQNVTLSCEQNLNHDAMYWYRQDPGQGLRLIYYSQIVNDFQKGDIAEGYSVSREKKESFPLTVTSAQKNPTAFYLCASSIRAGATDTQYFGPGTRLTVL.

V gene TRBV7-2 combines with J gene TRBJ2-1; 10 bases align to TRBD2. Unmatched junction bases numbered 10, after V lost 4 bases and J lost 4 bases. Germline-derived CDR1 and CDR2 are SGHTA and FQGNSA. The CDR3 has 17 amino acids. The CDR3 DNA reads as TGTGCCAGCAGCTCGCCACAGTCTAGCGGGGGATACAATGAGCAGTTCTTC. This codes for CASSSPQSSGGYNEQFF.

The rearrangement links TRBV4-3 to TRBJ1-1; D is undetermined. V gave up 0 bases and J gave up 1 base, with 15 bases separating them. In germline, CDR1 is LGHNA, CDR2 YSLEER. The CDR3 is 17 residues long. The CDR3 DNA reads TGCGCCAGCAGCCAAGATTCGGTTTATCTTACGAACACTGAAGCTTTCTTT. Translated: CASSQDSVYLTNTEAFF.

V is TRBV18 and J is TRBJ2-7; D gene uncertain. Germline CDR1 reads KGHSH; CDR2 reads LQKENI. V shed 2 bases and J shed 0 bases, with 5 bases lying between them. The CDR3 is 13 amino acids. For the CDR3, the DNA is TGTGCCAGCTCACCAGACATCTCCTACGAGCAGTACTTC. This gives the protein CASSPDISYEQYF.

The CDR3: CASKPPGLTEQYF. CDR3 nucleotide sequence: TGTGCCAGCAAACCCCCGGGACTCACCGAGCAGTACTTC. The chain joins TRBV7-2 to TRBJ2-7, with a possible D match to TRBD2 (6 bases). Between the trimmed V and J ends, which lost 7 bases and 6 bases, there was a span of 16 bases. The germline CDR1 and CDR2 sequences are SGHTA and FQGNSA. This CDR3 contains 13 residues. Together with reference TRBV7-2 and TRBJ2-7, the CDR3 gives the full variable domain: GAGVSQSPSNKVTEKGKDVELRCDPISGHTALYWYRQSLGQGLEFLIYFQGNSAPDKSGLPSDRFSAERTGGSVSTLTIQRTQQEDSAVYLCASKPPGLTEQYFGPGTRLTVT.

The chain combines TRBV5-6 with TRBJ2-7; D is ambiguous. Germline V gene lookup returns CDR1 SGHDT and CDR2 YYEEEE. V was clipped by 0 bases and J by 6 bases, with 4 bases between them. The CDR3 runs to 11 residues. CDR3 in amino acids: CASSLALEQYF. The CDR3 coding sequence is TGTGCCAGCAGCTTGGCCCTCGAGCAGTACTTC.

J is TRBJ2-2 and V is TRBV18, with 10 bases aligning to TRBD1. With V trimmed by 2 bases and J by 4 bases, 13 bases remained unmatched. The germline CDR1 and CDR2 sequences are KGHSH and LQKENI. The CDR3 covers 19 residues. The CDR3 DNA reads TGTGCCAGCTCACCAGATTGGGGACAGGGGCCTGACGGCACCGGGGAGCTGTTTTTT. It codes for CASSPDWGQGPDGTGELFF.

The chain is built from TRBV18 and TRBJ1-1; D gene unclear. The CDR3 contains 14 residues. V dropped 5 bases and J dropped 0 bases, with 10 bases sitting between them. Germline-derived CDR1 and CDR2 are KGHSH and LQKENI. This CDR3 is CASSSRVMNTEAFF. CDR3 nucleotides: TGTGCCAGCTCATCTAGAGTGATGAACACTGAAGCTTTCTTT.

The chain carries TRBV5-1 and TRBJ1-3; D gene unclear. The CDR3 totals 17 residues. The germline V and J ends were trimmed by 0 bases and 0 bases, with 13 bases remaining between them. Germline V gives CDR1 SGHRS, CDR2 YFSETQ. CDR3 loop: CASSLAYGSPSGNTIYF. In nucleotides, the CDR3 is TGCGCCAGCAGCTTGGCGTATGGGAGCCCCTCTGGAAACACCATATATTTT.

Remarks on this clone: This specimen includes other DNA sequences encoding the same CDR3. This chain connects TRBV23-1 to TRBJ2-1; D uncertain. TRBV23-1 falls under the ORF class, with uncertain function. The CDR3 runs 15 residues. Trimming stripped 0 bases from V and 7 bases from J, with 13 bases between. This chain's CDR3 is CASSQSTVPYNEQFF. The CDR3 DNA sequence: TGCGCCAGCAGTCAATCAACAGTCCCTTATAATGAGCAGTTCTTC.

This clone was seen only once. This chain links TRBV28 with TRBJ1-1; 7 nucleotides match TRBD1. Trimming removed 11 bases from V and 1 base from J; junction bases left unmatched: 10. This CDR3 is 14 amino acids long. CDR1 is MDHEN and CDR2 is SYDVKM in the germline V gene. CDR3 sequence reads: CAAYRGGGNTEAFF. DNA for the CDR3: TGTGCCGCATACCGAGGGGGCGGGAACACTGAAGCTTTCTTT.

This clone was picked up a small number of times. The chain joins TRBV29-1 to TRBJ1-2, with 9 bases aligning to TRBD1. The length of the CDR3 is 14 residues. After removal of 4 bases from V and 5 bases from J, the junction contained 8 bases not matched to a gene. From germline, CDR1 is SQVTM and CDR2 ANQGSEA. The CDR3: CSVVGRGQGYGYTF. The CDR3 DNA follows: TGCAGCGTTGTCGGGAGAGGACAGGGGTATGGCTACACCTTC.

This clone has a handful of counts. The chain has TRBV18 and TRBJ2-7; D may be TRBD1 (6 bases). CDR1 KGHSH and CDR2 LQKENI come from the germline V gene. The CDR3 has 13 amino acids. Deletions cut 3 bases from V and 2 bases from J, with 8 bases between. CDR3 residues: CASSPGQPYEQYF. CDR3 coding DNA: TGTGCCAGCTCACCCGGACAGCCCTACGAGCAGTACTTC. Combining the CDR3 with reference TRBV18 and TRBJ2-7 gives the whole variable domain NAGVMQNPRHLVRRRGQEARLRCSPMKGHSHVYWYRQLPEEGLKFMVYLQKENIIDESGMPKERFSAEFPKEGPSILRIQQVVRGDSAAYFCASSPGQPYEQYFGPGTRLTVT.

The DNA of the CDR3 is TGTGCCAGCAGCCCCTGGACTAGCGGGAGGGCCGATGAGCAGTTCTTC. It translates to CASSPWTSGRADEQFF. The chain has TRBV4-2 and TRBJ2-1; 15 bases map to TRBD2. This CDR3 is built from 16 residues. Germline CDR1 reads LGHNA; CDR2 reads YNFKEQ. Germline trimming cut 4 bases from V and 8 bases from J; bases unmatched to any gene: 6.

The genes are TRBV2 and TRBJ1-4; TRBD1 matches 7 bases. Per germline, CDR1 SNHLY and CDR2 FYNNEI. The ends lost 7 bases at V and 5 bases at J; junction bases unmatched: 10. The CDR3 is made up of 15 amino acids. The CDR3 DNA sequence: TGTGCCAGCAATCCCCTCAGGGGGGAGAATGAAAAACTGTTTTTT. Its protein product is CASNPLRGENEKLFF. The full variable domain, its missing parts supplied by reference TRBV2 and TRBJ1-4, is EPEVTQTPSHQVTQMGQEVILRCVPISNHLYFYWYRQILGQKVEFLVSFYNNEISEKSEIFDDQFSVERPDGSNFTLKIRSTKLEDSAMYFCASNPLRGENEKLFFGSGTQLSVL.

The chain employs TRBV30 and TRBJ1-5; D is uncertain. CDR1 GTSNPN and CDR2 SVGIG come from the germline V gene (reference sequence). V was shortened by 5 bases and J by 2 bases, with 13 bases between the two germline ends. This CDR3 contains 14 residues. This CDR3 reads CAWARTEGNQPQHF. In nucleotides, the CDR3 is TGTGCCTGGGCTAGGACTGAAGGCAATCAGCCCCAGCATTTT. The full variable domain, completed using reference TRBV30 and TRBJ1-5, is SQTIHQWPATLVQPVGSPLSLECTVEGTSNPNLYWYRQAAGRGLQLLFYSVGIGQISSEVPQNLSASRPQDRQFILSSKKLLLSDSGFYLCAWARTEGNQPQHFGDGTRLSIL.

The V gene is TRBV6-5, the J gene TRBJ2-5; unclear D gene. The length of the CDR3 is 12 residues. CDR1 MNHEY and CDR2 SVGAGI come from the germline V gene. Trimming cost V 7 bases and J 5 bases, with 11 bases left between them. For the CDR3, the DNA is TGTGCCAGCAAGTCGCGTTCTGAGACCCAGTACTTC. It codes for CASKSRSETQYF.